Presented here are 30 T cell receptor beta chains from one specimen sequenced in a study of memory CD4+ T cells and cytomegalovirus serostatus. Single viable CD3+CD4+CD8-CD45RO+ cells were sorted as the memory CD4+ T cells. Data came from immunoSEQ multiplex PCR; TCRdb stores just in-frame clones and leaves some out. The profile shows over 65,000 clones, about 78% of them singletons. The sequenced sample consisted of memory CD4+ T cells from blood. Receptors were obtained from an adult in good health and CMV-seropositive.

The V and J genes are TRBV6-6 and TRBJ2-7; D possibly uses TRBD1 or TRBD2 (6 bases each). The CDR3 runs to 13 residues. CDR1 MNHNY and CDR2 SVGAGI come from the germline V gene (reference sequence). With 8 bases removed from V and 5 bases from J, the gap between germline ends came to 16 bases. In DNA, the CDR3 is TGTGCCAGCTGGGGGGCCAGGGATCACGAGCAGTACTTC. This gives the protein CASWGARDHEQYF.

The chain has TRBV4-1 and TRBJ1-2; D is possibly TRBD1 (5 bases). This CDR3 region has 17 residues. V lost 0 bases and J 0 bases, leaving 14 bases between the germline ends. The germline V gene encodes CDR1 MGHRA and CDR2 YSYEKL. The CDR3, as DNA: TGCGCCAGCAGCCAAGATGTAGCGGGACGGGCTAACTATGGCTACACCTTC. It encodes CASSQDVAGRANYGYTF.

The gene calls are TRBV30 and TRBJ1-1; perhaps TRBD1 as D (5 bases). The CDR3 consists of 14 residues. Germline lookup yields CDR1 GTSNPN and CDR2 SVGIG (reference sequence). V dropped 0 bases and J dropped 6 bases, with 14 bases sitting between them. DNA of the CDR3: TGTGCCTGGAGTGTAAATATCGGGGCCGCTGAAGCTTTCTTT. Encoded protein: CAWSVNIGAAEAFF.

The genes are TRBV2 and TRBJ2-3; a weak D match, TRBD1 (5 bases). Trimming stripped 1 base from V and 8 bases from J, with 16 bases between. This CDR3 is built from 15 residues. CDR1 and CDR2 from the germline V gene are SNHLY and FYNNEI. This chain's CDR3 is CASSEEGRVGGTQYF. The CDR3 DNA reads as TGTGCCAGCAGTGAAGAGGGCAGGGTCGGCGGTACGCAGTATTTT.

This chain joins TRBV7-8 and TRBJ2-5; tentatively, D is TRBD2 (5 bases). Trimming stripped 5 bases from V and 5 bases from J, with 9 bases between. This CDR3 contains 12 residues. CDR1 SGHVS and CDR2 FQNEAQ come from the germline V gene. As DNA, the CDR3 is TGTGCCAGCAGCCCGCAGCGGGAGACCCAGTACTTC. Its translation is CASSPQRETQYF.

J is TRBJ2-3 and V is TRBV6-6; 8 bases map to TRBD1. Per the germline V gene, CDR1 is MNHNY and CDR2 is SVGAGI (reference sequence). The ends lost 6 bases at V and 9 bases at J; junction bases unmatched: 5. The CDR3 sequence is 12 residues long. In DNA form, the CDR3 reads TGTGCCAGCAGACTTGACAGGGGAACGCAGTATTTT. Translating it yields CASRLDRGTQYF.

The rearrangement links TRBV27 to TRBJ2-5; TRBD1 matches at 7 bases. Germline V lookup: CDR1 MNHEY, CDR2 SMNVEV (reference sequence). The trim removed 5 bases at V and 1 base at J, leaving 4 bases unmatched. The CDR3 runs to 14 residues. CDR3 coding DNA: TGTGCCAGCAGTCGGGGACAGTCCCAAGAGACCCAGTACTTC. It encodes CASSRGQSQETQYF.

This clone was counted a few times. The chain couples TRBV4-1 to TRBJ1-1; maybe TRBD1 (5 bases). Germline V gene sequence: CDR1 MGHRA, CDR2 YSYEKL. The CDR3 runs 15 residues. V was cut by 1 base and J by 7 bases, with 16 bases left in between. The CDR3 DNA follows: TGCGCCAGCAGCCAAGGGGACGAGAGATCTCGTGAAGCTTTCTTT. Translating gives CASSQGDERSREAFF.

The chain uses TRBV29-1 and TRBJ2-4, with 11 bases aligning to TRBD1. After removal of 4 bases from V and 7 bases from J, the junction contained 0 bases not matched to a gene. Per germline, CDR1 SQVTM and CDR2 ANQGSEA. CDR3 length: 12 residues. This CDR3 is CSVGTGGNIQYF. Written as DNA, the CDR3 is TGCAGCGTTGGGACAGGGGGCAACATTCAGTACTTC.

J is TRBJ2-1 and V is TRBV6-6, with a weak D call TRBD1 (6 bases). Germline V gives CDR1 MNHNY, CDR2 SVGAGI (reference sequence). This CDR3 spans 15 amino acids. Between the trimmed V and J ends, which lost 4 bases and 13 bases, there was a span of 23 bases. DNA for the CDR3: TGTGCCAGCAGTTTGCCTGCTAAAACAGGGCCCGGACAGTTCTTC. Translating it yields CASSLPAKTGPGQFF.

This clone was found once. At one of its ends the junction is not consistent with the germline gene, which may arise from a read error. The CDR3 is CASSLAGRGNAEAFF. For the CDR3, the DNA is TGCGCCAGCAGCTTGGCAGGCAGGGGGAACGCTGAAGCTTTCTTT. This chain joins TRBV5-1 and TRBJ1-1, with 7 bases identical to TRBD1. Germline assignment: CDR1 SGHRS and CDR2 YFSETQ. This CDR3 is 15 amino acids long.

V and J are TRBV6-5 and TRBJ2-1; D is ambiguous. V lost 6 bases and J 4 bases, leaving 13 bases between the germline ends. CDR1 and CDR2 (germline): MNHEY, SVGAGI. This CDR3 region has 14 residues. The CDR3 loop reads CASRPPGPYNEQFF. The CDR3 nucleotides read TGTGCCAGCAGACCGCCCGGCCCGTACAATGAGCAGTTCTTC.

The V call is TRBV28, the J call TRBJ2-2; D is perhaps TRBD2 (6 bases). Germline values: CDR1 MDHEN, CDR2 SYDVKM. Between the trimmed V and J ends, which lost 5 bases and 4 bases, there was a span of 14 bases. The CDR3 is made up of 15 amino acids. The CDR3 reads CASSQGLPSTGELFF. CDR3 bases: TGTGCCAGCAGTCAGGGACTGCCCTCCACCGGGGAGCTGTTTTTT.

With respect to this clone: This sample also contains other DNA sequences that code for the same CDR3. The V and J genes are TRBV11-2 and TRBJ2-2; D may be TRBD2 (6 bases). The V end lost 3 bases, the J end lost 0 bases, and 8 bases lay between the germline ends. Per the germline V gene, CDR1 is SGHAT and CDR2 is FQNNGV. The CDR3 runs 15 residues. CDR3 nucleotides: TGTGCCAGCAGCTTCGGAGGGGCGAACACCGGGGAGCTGTTTTTT. Amino acid sequence: CASSFGGANTGELFF.

A single count supports this clone. The chain combines TRBV5-1 with TRBJ2-1; weak D call: TRBD2 (5 bases). The germline V and J ends were trimmed by 5 bases and 0 bases, with 9 bases remaining between them. Germline values: CDR1 SGHRS, CDR2 YFSETQ. The CDR3 is 14 residues long. CDR3 in DNA: TGCGCCAGCAGTCCCGGACTCTCCTACAATGAGCAGTTCTTC. It specifies CASSPGLSYNEQFF. Together with reference TRBV5-1 and TRBJ2-1, the CDR3 gives the full variable domain: KAGVTQTPRYLIKTRGQQVTLSCSPISGHRSVSWYQQTPGQGLQFLFEYFSETQRNKGNFPGRFSGRQFSNSRSEMNVSTLELGDSALYLCASSPGLSYNEQFFGPGTRLTVL.

The chain combines TRBV6-1 with TRBJ1-5, with 9 bases that match TRBD1. Germline CDR1 and CDR2: MNHNS and SASEGT. This CDR3 is built from 15 residues. Trimming cost V 4 bases and J 7 bases; bases outside gene matches: 8. The CDR3 region has the DNA TGTGCCAGCAGTGGGTTACAGGGGGCAGGGCAGCCCCAGCATTTT. Its protein is CASSGLQGAGQPQHF.

The chain recombines TRBV28 with TRBJ1-4; no firm D call. Germline CDR1 reads MDHEN; CDR2 reads SYDVKM. CDR3 length: 18 amino acids. V lost 2 bases to trimming and J lost 5 bases, with 21 bases between them. DNA for the CDR3: TGTGCCAGCAGTTTACTCCTTAGTTCCCGGGCCTCGAATGAAAAACTGTTTTTT. Translating gives CASSLLLSSRASNEKLFF.

The rearrangement uses TRBV5-1 and TRBJ2-3; the D is unclear. From germline, CDR1 is SGHRS and CDR2 YFSETQ. The CDR3 loop spans 13 amino acids. Deletions cut 4 bases from V and 0 bases from J, with 6 bases between. The CDR3 reads CASSGVSTDTQYF. The CDR3 DNA reads as TGCGCCAGCAGCGGAGTTAGCACAGATACGCAGTATTTT.

This clone was detected only once. The chain has TRBV10-3 and TRBJ1-2, with D unclear. There are 14 residues in the CDR3. In germline, CDR1 is ENHRY, CDR2 SYGVKD. Trimming shortened V by 3 bases and J by 3 bases, and 11 bases separated the two germline ends. CDR3 residues: CAISDGNWDYGYTF. The CDR3 nucleotides are TGTGCCATCAGTGACGGGAATTGGGACTATGGCTACACCTTC.

CDR3 loop: CASRRGGGTDTQYF. CDR3 nucleotide sequence: TGTGCCAGCAGGAGGGGTGGAGGGACAGATACGCAGTATTTT. V gene TRBV2 combines with J gene TRBJ2-3; D might be TRBD2 (6 bases). Germline V gene sequence: CDR1 SNHLY, CDR2 FYNNEI. This CDR3 is 14 amino acids long. V gave up 6 bases and J gave up 3 bases, with 13 bases separating them.

The V gene is TRBV29-1, the J gene TRBJ1-3; D is unresolved. CDR1 SQVTM and CDR2 ANQGSEA come from the germline V gene. The CDR3 spans 12 residues. V dropped 5 bases and J dropped 3 bases, with 8 bases sitting between them. The CDR3 DNA sequence: TGCAGCGTTTCTGGAGTTGGAAACACCATATATTTT. Its translation is CSVSGVGNTIYF. Drawing the rest from reference TRBV29-1 and TRBJ1-3, the complete variable domain is SAVISQKPSRDICQRGTSLTIQCQVDSQVTMMFWYRQQPGQSLTLIATANQGSEATYESGFVIDKFPISRPNLTFSTLTVSNMSPEDSSIYLCSVSGVGNTIYFGEGSWLTVV.

About this clone: Here the CDR3 omits its conserved ending phenylalanine or tryptophan, so a read error is the likely source. No DNA is shown, since the ends of the CDR3 on it are uncertain; the CDR3 is the one TCRdb lists. The chain couples TRBV9 to TRBJ2-4; no check of the table's D call, TRBD2, against the DNA was made. The CDR3 length equals 15 residues, ends included. CDR1 SGDLS and CDR2 YYNGEE come from the germline V gene. The CDR3 protein is CASSAGDCGRARGSL.

The rearrangement uses TRBV28 and TRBJ1-6; D remains ambiguous. V lost 4 bases to trimming and J lost 7 bases, with 11 bases between them. Germline CDR1 MDHEN, CDR2 SYDVKM. This CDR3 has 14 residues. CDR3 DNA sequence: TGTGCCAGCAGTTATCCCCGCGACAATTCACCCCTCCACTTT. The encoded protein is CASSYPRDNSPLHF.

The chain joins TRBV7-9 to TRBJ2-5; D ambiguous. Germline V CDR1 and CDR2: SEHNR, FQNEAQ (reference sequence). The CDR3 has 11 amino acids. Trimming left V 5 bases short and J 4 bases short, with 5 bases between. The CDR3 protein is CASSPGETQYF. The CDR3 bases are TGTGCCAGCAGCCCCGGAGAGACCCAGTACTTC. Drawing the rest from reference TRBV7-9 and TRBJ2-5, the complete variable domain is DTGVSQNPRHKITKRGQNVTFRCDPISEHNRLYWYRQTLGQGPEFLTYFQNEAQLEKSRLLSDRFSAERPKGSFSTLEIQRTEQGDSAMYLCASSPGETQYFGPGTRLLVL.

The J gene is TRBJ1-2, the V gene TRBV5-8; D is possibly TRBD1 (5 bases). The germline V gene encodes CDR1 SGHTS and CDR2 YDEGEE. Trimming took off 0 bases at V and 6 bases at J, with 15 bases between the two ends. The length of the CDR3 is 15 residues. CDR3 coding DNA: TGTGCCAGCAGCTTGGGCGAAGGGGAAGTGAATGGCTACACCTTC. Amino acids: CASSLGEGEVNGYTF.

This clone was seen only a few times. The rearrangement links TRBV5-4 to TRBJ1-6; D is undetermined. CDR1 is SGHNT, CDR2 YYREEE, per germline (reference sequence). The V gene lost 4 bases and the J gene lost 9 bases, with 11 bases spanning the gap. This CDR3 is 13 amino acids long. The CDR3 DNA sequence: TGTGCCAGCAGCAAAGACCCGGGTTCACCCCTCCACTTT. Its protein is CASSKDPGSPLHF.

This clone was seen more than once but under ten times. The V call is TRBV28, the J call TRBJ2-1; D is unresolved. The germline CDR1 and CDR2 sequences are MDHEN and SYDVKM. Trimming stripped 4 bases from V and 7 bases from J, with 17 bases between. The CDR3 contains 15 residues. The CDR3 DNA reads as TGTGCCAGCAGTTCCGACATACCCGTAGGGAATGAGCAGTTCTTC. Amino acids: CASSSDIPVGNEQFF.

The chain has TRBV18 and TRBJ2-3, with D possibly being TRBD1 (5 bases). The CDR3 covers 16 residues. V gave up 0 bases and J gave up 4 bases, with 14 bases separating them. Germline CDR1 reads KGHSH; CDR2 reads LQKENI. CDR3 sequence: CASSPPGLQGPDTQYF. Here the CDR3 DNA reads TGTGCCAGCTCACCACCGGGTTTGCAGGGCCCAGATACGCAGTATTTT.

This clone has a handful of counts. This chain connects TRBV6-1 to TRBJ1-3; no clear D gene. The CDR3 has 15 residues. Germline V lookup: CDR1 MNHNS, CDR2 SASEGT. The V end was cut by 8 bases, the J end by 3 bases, with 17 bases between. The CDR3: CASLRTAWNGNTIYF. The CDR3 nucleotides read TGTGCCAGCCTTAGGACCGCATGGAATGGAAACACCATATATTTT.

This clone came up once. The rearrangement joins TRBV7-9 to TRBJ1-5, with D perhaps TRBD1 (5 bases). The V end was cut by 5 bases, the J end by 5 bases, with 13 bases between. Germline V gene lookup returns CDR1 SEHNR and CDR2 FQNEAQ (reference sequence). The CDR3 totals 14 residues. CDR3 sequence (DNA): TGTGCCAGCAGCCCTCGGGGGGAGCATCAGCCCCAGCATTTT. Its translation: CASSPRGEHQPQHF.